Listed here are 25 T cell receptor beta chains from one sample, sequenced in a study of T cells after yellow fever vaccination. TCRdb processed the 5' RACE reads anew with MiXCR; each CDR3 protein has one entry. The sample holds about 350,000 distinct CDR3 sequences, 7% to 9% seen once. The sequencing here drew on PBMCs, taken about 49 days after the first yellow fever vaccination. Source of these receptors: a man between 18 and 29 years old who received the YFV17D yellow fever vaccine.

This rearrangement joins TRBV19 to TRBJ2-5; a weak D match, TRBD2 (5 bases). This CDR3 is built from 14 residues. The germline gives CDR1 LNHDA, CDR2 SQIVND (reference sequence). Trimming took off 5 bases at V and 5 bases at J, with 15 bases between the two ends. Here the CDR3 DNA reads TGTGCCAGTAGTTCCTCCGGGCGGGCCGAGACCCAGTACTTC. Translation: CASSSSGRAETQYF. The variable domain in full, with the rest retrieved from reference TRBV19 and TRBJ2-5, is DGGITQSPKYLFRKEGQNVTLSCEQNLNHDAMYWYRQDPGQGLRLIYYSQIVNDFQKGDIAEGYSVSREKKESFPLTVTSAQKNPTAFYLCASSSSGRAETQYFGPGTRLLVL.

The CDR3 protein is CASSPGVAGAYNEQFF. CDR3 DNA sequence: TGCGCCAGCAGTCCCGGGGTTGCGGGGGCCTACAATGAGCAGTTCTTC. This chain links TRBV5-1 with TRBJ2-1; TRBD2 aligns across 7 bases. The CDR3 totals 16 residues. Germline V gene sequence: CDR1 SGHRS, CDR2 YFSETQ. V was pared by 5 bases and J by 2 bases, with 10 bases of the junction left unmatched.

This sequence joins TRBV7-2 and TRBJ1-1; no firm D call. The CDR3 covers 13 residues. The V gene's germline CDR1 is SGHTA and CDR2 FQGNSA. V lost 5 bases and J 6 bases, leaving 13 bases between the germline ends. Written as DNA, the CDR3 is TGTGCCAGCAGCCAAAGGGCGGGCGCTGAAGCTTTCTTT. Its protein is CASSQRAGAEAFF.

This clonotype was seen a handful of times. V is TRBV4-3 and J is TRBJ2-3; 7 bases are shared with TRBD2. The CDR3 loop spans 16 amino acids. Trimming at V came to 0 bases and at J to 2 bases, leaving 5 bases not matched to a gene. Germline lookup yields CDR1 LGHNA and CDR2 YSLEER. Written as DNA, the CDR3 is TGCGCCAGCAGCCAAGAAGAGGCGGGGGACACAGATACGCAGTATTTT. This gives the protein CASSQEEAGDTDTQYF.

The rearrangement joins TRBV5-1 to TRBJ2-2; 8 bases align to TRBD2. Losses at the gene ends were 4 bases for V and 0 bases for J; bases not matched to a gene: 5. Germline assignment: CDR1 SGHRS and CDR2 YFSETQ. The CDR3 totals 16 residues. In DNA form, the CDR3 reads TGCGCCAGCAGCCCGGGACTAGTGGCGAACACCGGGGAGCTGTTTTTT. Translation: CASSPGLVANTGELFF. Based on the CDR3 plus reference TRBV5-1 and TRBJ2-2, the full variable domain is KAGVTQTPRYLIKTRGQQVTLSCSPISGHRSVSWYQQTPGQGLQFLFEYFSETQRNKGNFPGRFSGRQFSNSRSEMNVSTLELGDSALYLCASSPGLVANTGELFFGEGSRLTVL.

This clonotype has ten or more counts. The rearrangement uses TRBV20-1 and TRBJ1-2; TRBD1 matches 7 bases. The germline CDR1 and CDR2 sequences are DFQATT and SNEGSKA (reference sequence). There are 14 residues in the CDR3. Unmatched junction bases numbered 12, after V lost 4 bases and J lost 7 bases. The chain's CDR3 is CSATKGRGQGGYTF. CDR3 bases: TGCAGTGCTACCAAGGGGAGGGGGCAAGGTGGCTACACCTTC.

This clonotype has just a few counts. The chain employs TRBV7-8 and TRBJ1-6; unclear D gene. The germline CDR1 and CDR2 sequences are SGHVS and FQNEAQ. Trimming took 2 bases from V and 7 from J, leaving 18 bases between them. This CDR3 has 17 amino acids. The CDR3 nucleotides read TGTGCCAGCAGCTTATATGAGGCCCTTACGGGAAATTCACCCCTCCACTTT. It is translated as CASSLYEALTGNSPLHF.

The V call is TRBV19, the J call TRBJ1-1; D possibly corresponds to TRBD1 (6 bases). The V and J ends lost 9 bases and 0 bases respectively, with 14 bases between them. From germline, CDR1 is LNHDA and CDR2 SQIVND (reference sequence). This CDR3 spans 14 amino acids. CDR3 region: CASAWDTLNTEAFF. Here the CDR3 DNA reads TGTGCCAGCGCCTGGGACACCTTGAACACTGAAGCTTTCTTT. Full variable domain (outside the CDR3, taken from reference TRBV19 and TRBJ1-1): DGGITQSPKYLFRKEGQNVTLSCEQNLNHDAMYWYRQDPGQGLRLIYYSQIVNDFQKGDIAEGYSVSREKKESFPLTVTSAQKNPTAFYLCASAWDTLNTEAFFGQGTRLTVV.

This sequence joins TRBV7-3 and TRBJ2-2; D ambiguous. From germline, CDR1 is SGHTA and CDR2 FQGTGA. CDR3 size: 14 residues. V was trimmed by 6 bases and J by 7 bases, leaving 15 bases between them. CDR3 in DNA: TGTGCCAGCAGGAAAATTCCGGGCGTCGGGGAGCTGTTTTTT. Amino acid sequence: CASRKIPGVGELFF.

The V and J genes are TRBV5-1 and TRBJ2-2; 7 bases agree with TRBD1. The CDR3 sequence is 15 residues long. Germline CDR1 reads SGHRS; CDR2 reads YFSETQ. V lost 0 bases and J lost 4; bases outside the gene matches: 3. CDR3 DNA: TGCGCCAGCAGCTTGGGGGACAGACTCACCGGGGAGCTGTTTTTT. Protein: CASSLGDRLTGELFF.

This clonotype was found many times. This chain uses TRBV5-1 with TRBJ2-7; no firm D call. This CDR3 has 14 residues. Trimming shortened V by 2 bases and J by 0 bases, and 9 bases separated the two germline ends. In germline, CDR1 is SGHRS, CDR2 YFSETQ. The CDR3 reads CASSFDKTSYEQYF. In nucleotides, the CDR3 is TGCGCCAGCAGCTTCGACAAAACCTCCTACGAGCAGTACTTC.

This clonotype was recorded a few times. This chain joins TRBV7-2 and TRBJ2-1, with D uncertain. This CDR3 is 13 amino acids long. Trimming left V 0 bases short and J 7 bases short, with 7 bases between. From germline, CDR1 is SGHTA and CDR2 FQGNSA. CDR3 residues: CASSLASGNEQFF. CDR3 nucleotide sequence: TGTGCCAGCAGCTTAGCTAGTGGGAATGAGCAGTTCTTC.

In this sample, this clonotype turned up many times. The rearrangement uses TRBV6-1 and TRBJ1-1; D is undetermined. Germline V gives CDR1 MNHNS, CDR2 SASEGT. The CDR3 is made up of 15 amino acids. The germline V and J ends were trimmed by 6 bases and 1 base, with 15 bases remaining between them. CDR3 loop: CASSRRSVGNTEAFF. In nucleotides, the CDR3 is TGTGCCAGCAGCCGACGAAGCGTCGGGAACACTGAAGCTTTCTTT.

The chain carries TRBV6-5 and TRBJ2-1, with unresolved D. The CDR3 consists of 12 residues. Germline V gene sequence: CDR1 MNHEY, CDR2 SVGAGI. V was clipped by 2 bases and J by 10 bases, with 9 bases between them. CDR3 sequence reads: CASSYKVSEQFF. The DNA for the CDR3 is TGTGCCAGCAGTTACAAGGTTTCCGAGCAGTTCTTC.

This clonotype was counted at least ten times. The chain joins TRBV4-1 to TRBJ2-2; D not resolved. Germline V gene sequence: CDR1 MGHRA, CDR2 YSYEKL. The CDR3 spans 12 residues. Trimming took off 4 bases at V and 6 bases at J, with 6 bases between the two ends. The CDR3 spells CASSPPAGELFF. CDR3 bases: TGCGCCAGCAGCCCCCCGGCCGGGGAGCTGTTTTTT.

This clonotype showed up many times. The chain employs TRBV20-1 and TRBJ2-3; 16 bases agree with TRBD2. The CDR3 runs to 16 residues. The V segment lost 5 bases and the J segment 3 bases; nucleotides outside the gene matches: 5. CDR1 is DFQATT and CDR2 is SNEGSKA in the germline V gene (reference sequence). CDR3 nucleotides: TGCAGTGCTGGGACTAGCGGGGGGGCGGGGACAGATACGCAGTATTTT. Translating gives CSAGTSGGAGTDTQYF.

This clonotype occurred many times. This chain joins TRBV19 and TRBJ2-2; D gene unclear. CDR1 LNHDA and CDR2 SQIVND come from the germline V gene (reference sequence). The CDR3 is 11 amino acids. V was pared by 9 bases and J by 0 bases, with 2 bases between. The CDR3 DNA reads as TGTGCCAGCGCGAACACCGGGGAGCTGTTTTTT. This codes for CASANTGELFF.

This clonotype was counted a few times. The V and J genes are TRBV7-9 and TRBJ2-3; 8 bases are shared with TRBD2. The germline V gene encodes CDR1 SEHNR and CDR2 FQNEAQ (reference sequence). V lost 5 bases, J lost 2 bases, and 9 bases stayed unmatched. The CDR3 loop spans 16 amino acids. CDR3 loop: CASSPLTSGYTDTQYF. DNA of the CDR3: TGTGCCAGCAGCCCGCTCACTAGCGGATACACAGATACGCAGTATTTT.

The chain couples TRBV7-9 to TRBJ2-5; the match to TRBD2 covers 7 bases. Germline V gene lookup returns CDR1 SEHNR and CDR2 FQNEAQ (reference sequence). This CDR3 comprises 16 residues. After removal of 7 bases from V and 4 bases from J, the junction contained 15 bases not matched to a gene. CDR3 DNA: TGTGCCAGCACCCTAAGAGCGGGGAGCGGTGGAGAGACCCAGTACTTC. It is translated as CASTLRAGSGGETQYF.

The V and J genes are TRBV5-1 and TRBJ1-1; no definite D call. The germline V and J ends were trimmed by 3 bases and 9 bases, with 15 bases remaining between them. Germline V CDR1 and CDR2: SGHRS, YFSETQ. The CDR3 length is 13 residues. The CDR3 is CASSSVGGNQAFF. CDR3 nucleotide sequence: TGCGCCAGCAGCTCGGTGGGAGGGAATCAAGCTTTCTTT.

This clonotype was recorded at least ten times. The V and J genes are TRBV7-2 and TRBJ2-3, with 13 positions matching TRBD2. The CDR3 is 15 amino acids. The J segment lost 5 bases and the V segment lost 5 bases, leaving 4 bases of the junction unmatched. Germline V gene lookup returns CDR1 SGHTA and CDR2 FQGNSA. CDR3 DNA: TGTGCCAGCAGCGTTGGACTAGCGGGGGTAGATACGCAGTATTTT. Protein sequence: CASSVGLAGVDTQYF.

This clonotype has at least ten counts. Written as DNA, the CDR3 is TGCGCCAGCAGCTTGGCCCCAGGGCCCTACGAGCAGTACTTC. It specifies CASSLAPGPYEQYF. The chain carries TRBV5-1 and TRBJ2-7; possibly TRBD1 for D (5 bases). The CDR3 has 14 residues. Between the trimmed V and J ends, which lost 0 bases and 2 bases, there was a span of 9 bases. The germline V gene has CDR1 SGHRS and CDR2 YFSETQ.

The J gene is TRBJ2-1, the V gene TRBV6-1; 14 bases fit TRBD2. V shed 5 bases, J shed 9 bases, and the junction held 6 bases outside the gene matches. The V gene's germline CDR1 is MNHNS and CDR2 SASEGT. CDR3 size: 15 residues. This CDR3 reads CASSKGTSGGGEQFF. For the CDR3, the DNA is TGTGCCAGCAGTAAAGGGACTAGCGGGGGAGGTGAGCAGTTCTTC.

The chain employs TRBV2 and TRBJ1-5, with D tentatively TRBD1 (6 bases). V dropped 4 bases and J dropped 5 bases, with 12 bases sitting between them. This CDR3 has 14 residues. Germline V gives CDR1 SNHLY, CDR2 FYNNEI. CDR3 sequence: CASSARAGDQPQHF. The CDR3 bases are TGTGCCAGCAGTGCGAGGGCAGGGGATCAGCCCCAGCATTTT.

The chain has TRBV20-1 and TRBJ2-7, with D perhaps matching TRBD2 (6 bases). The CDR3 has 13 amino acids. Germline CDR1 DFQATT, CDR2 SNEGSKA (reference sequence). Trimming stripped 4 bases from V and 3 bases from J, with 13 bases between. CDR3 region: CSATPGLYYEQYF. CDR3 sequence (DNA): TGCAGTGCTACCCCGGGACTTTACTACGAGCAGTACTTC.